The 9 T cell receptor beta chains given below trace back to one sample, sequenced in a study of T cell changes during pregnancy in multiple sclerosis. Profiled with immunoSEQ multiplex PCR; TCRdb holds only in-frame clones, not every one. The table has approximately 40,000 clones, 88% seen once. The specimen was CD4+ T cells from peripheral blood mononuclear cells, collected in the second trimester of pregnancy. The receptors were gathered from a female donor with multiple sclerosis, enrolled in a pregnancy study.

This chain connects TRBV28 to TRBJ2-7, with a tentative D call TRBD1 (6 bases). In germline, CDR1 is MDHEN, CDR2 SYDVKM. The CDR3 is 14 amino acids. Deletions cut 1 base from V and 6 bases from J, with 13 bases between. CDR3: CASSLSGQFSEQYF. For the CDR3, the DNA is TGTGCCAGCAGTTTATCTGGACAGTTTAGCGAGCAGTACTTC.

The chain carries TRBV28 and TRBJ2-1; the D gene is possibly TRBD1 (7 bases). CDR3 length: 18 residues. CDR1 is MDHEN and CDR2 is SYDVKM in the germline V gene. V was cut by 5 bases and J by 7 bases, with 27 bases left in between. The CDR3: CASSVTFAGTARGNEQFF. Here the CDR3 DNA reads TGTGCCAGCAGTGTTACTTTCGCTGGGACAGCGCGGGGTAATGAGCAGTTCTTC.

The chain is built from TRBV2 and TRBJ1-3; D gene ambiguous. Trimming removed 2 bases from V and 1 base from J, with 12 bases in between. This CDR3 has 16 amino acids. Per the germline V gene, CDR1 is SNHLY and CDR2 is FYNNEI. The CDR3 here is CASSERGSRSGNTIYF. As DNA, the CDR3 is TGTGCCAGCAGTGAACGGGGATCTCGGTCTGGAAACACCATATATTTT.

This chain links TRBV25-1 with TRBJ1-1; no clear D gene. The CDR3 is made up of 15 amino acids. The germline gives CDR1 MGHDK, CDR2 SYGVNS. Trimming shortened V by 3 bases and J by 2 bases, and 13 bases separated the two germline ends. CDR3 region: CASSEQNILNTEAFF. Written as DNA, the CDR3 is TGTGCCAGCAGTGAGCAAAATATTCTAAACACTGAAGCTTTCTTT.

This clone was detected only once. The V and J genes are TRBV5-1 and TRBJ2-7, with D possibly being TRBD2 (6 bases). The CDR3 is 15 amino acids. Germline V CDR1 and CDR2: SGHRS, YFSETQ. V was trimmed by 0 bases and J by 1 base, leaving 11 bases between them. CDR3 residues: CASSLAGEVSYEQYF. The DNA for the CDR3 is TGCGCCAGCAGCTTGGCGGGAGAGGTATCCTACGAGCAGTACTTC.

The chain has TRBV18 and TRBJ2-1; the match to TRBD1 covers 8 bases. Germline CDR1 and CDR2: KGHSH and LQKENI. The CDR3 has 12 amino acids. J gave up 8 bases and V 8 bases, and 5 bases lay outside the gene matches. CDR3 amino acids: CASLGQGYEQFF. Written as DNA, the CDR3 is TGTGCCAGCCTCGGACAGGGCTATGAGCAGTTCTTC.

This clone was counted once. The V and J genes are TRBV27 and TRBJ2-3; D gene uncertain. CDR3 size: 17 residues. CDR1 and CDR2 from the germline V gene are MNHEY and SMNVEV (reference sequence). V was cut by 0 bases and J by 3 bases, with 16 bases left in between. CDR3 region: CASSLSPRPLRTDTQYF. As DNA, the CDR3 is TGTGCCAGCAGTTTATCCCCCAGGCCCCTTAGGACAGATACGCAGTATTTT.

Of note for this clone: This CDR3 is also generated by other DNA sequences in the sample. The chain combines TRBV6-5 with TRBJ1-6; D may be TRBD1 (6 bases). Germline assignment: CDR1 MNHEY and CDR2 SVGAGI. Trimming removed 5 bases at V and 7 bases at J, with 6 bases between. This CDR3 has 12 amino acids. CDR3 amino acids: CASSQGNSPLHF. For the CDR3, the DNA is TGTGCCAGCAGTCAGGGGAATTCACCCCTCCACTTT.

The rearrangement joins TRBV4-3 to TRBJ2-1; 10 bases fit TRBD2. CDR1 and CDR2 (germline): LGHNA, YSLEER. This CDR3 is 15 amino acids long. V shed 4 bases and J 0 bases; nucleotides not matched to a gene: 0. The CDR3 DNA reads TGCGCCAGCAGCCTAGCGGGAGGCTCCTACAATGAGCAGTTCTTC. Translating gives CASSLAGGSYNEQFF.